The text below deals with one T cell receptor beta chain. The antigen is undetermined. The data were taken from a study of long-term antiretroviral therapy in people with HIV. General study results and limits: Narrower CDR3 length ranges marked HIV repertoires relative to controls. Once patients were on ART, diversity went higher but still fell short of transplant donor controls.

In germline, CDR1 is MNHNS, CDR2 SASEGT. CDR3 length: 14 residues. V was clipped by 10 bases and J by 5 bases, with 20 bases between them. Researchers report immunoSEQ v3.0 was run at survey level. Sequencing of each sample targeted about 35,000-50,000 T-cell genomes. The assay was immunoSEQ multiplex PCR, and TCRdb's table has in-frame clones only and misses some. The profile covers about 17,000 clones, with about 89% appearing a single time and 10% to 15% taken by the ten largest. This chain uses TRBV6-1 with TRBJ1-2, with D perhaps TRBD1 (5 bases). The source of this sequence is a woman between 40 and 55 years old with HIV. This specimen consisted of unsorted PBMCs, obtained 0.6 years after starting antiretroviral therapy. This CDR3 reads CATGRGGNWYGYTF. CDR3 bases: TGTGCCACCGGACGTGGGGGTAACTGGTATGGCTACACCTTC.